The sequence of this T cell receptor (beta chain) was determined in a study of cytomegalovirus exposure and HLA in healthy donors. Study-wide results and limits: Reportedly, a later analysis found an Asian-associated ancestry cluster had fewer N-insertions than the approximately 700-donor mean. A missense DCLRE1C variant was associated with V- and J-gene trimming of TCR beta chains in a later analysis, and an independent cohort replicated the association. The authors enumerated 150 to 200 TCR beta chains as linked to cytomegalovirus. Most TCR beta V segments were productive about 90% or about 30% of the time in an earlier analysis.

The primer mix had 60 Vbeta and 13 Jbeta primers. The repertoire was sequenced with immunoSEQ multiplex PCR; TCRdb's copy has only in-frame clones and lacks some. The data hold approximately 160,000 clones, with about four fifths observed a single time. This clone turned up a few times. What it binds is not known. The CDR3 loop spans 16 amino acids. Deletions cut 2 bases from V and 3 bases from J, with 16 bases between. The germline V gene encodes CDR1 KGHSH and CDR2 LQKENI. The specimen was PBMCs. This clonotype was sampled from a male donor in good health and CMV-seronegative. This chain links TRBV18 with TRBJ1-2, with D possibly TRBD1 on 6 matching bases. This CDR3 reads CASSPSAAGAYYGYTF. CDR3 sequence (DNA): TGTGCCAGCTCACCATCGGCGGCGGGGGCCTACTATGGCTACACCTTC. The entire variable domain, with the rest obtained from reference TRBV18 and TRBJ1-2, is as follows: NAGVMQNPRHLVRRRGQEARLRCSPMKGHSHVYWYRQLPEEGLKFMVYLQKENIIDESGMPKERFSAEFPKEGPSILRIQQVVRGDSAAYFCASSPSAAGAYYGYTFGSGTRLTVV.